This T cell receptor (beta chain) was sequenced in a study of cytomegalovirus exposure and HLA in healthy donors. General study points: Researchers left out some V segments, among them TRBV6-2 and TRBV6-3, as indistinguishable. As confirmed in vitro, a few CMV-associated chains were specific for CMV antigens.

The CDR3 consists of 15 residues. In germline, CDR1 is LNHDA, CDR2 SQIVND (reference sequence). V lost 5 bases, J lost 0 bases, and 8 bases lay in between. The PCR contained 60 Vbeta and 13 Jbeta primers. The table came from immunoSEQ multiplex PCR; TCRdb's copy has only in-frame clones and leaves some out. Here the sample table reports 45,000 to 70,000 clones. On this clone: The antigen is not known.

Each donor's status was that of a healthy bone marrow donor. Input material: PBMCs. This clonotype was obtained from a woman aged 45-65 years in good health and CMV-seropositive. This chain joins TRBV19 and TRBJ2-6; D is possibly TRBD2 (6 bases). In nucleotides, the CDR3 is TGTGCCAGTAGTCCCGGGGGCTCTGGGGCCAACGTCCTGACTTTC. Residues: CASSPGGSGANVLTF.